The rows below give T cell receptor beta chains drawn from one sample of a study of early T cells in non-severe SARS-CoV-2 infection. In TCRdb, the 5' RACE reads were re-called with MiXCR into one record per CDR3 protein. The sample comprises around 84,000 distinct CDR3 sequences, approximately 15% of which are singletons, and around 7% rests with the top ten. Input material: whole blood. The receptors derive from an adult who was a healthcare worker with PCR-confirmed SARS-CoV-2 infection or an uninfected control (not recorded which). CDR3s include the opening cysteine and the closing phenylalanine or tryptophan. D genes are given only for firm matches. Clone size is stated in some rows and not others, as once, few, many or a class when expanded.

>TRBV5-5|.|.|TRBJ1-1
TGTGCCAGCAGCTGGGGGGCTAGCACTGAAGCTTTCTTT
CASSWGASTEAFF
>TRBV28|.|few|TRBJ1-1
TGTGCCAGCAGTTCCCCGAGGGGGGGTGCCACTGAAGCTTTCTTT
CASSSPRGGATEAFF
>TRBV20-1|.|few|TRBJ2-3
TGCAGTGTAAGGCTGTCCGGGACAGATACGCAGTATTTT
CSVRLSGTDTQYF
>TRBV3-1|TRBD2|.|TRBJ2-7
TGTGCCAGCAGCCAACCGGGACTAATCTACGAGCAGTACTTC
CASSQPGLIYEQYF
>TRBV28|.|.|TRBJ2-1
TGTGCCAGCAGCCCCCGACCCGGCGGGGAGCAGTTCTTC
CASSPRPGGEQFF
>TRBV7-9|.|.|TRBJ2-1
TGTGCCAGCAGCCCCTTACTTGAGCAGTTCTTC
CASSPLLEQFF
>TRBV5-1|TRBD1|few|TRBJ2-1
TGCGCCAGCAGCCAGACAGGGGGCGGCTACAATGAGCAGTTCTTC
CASSQTGGGYNEQFF
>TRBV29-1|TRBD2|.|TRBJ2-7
TGCAGCGTGGCGGGAGAAAGGGATTCCTACGAGCAGTACTTC
CSVAGERDSYEQYF
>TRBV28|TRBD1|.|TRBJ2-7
TGTGCCAGCAGAAAAACAACAGGGGGAATCGACGAGCAGTACTTC
CASRKTTGGIDEQYF
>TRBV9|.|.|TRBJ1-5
TGTGCCAGCAGCGCCGGAGGGGGCAATCAGCCCCAGCATTTT
CASSAGGGNQPQHF
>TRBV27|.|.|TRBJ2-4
TGTGCCAGCACCCCCCTTACGGGACCTGGGGAAGCCAAAAACATTCAGTACTTC
CASTPLTGPGEAKNIQYF
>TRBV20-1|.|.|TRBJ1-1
TGCAGGGTCGGGAGGGTAGAGAACACTGAAGCTTTCTTT
CRVGRVENTEAFF
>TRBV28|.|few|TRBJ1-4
TGTGCCAGCAGTTTACTGACGTTTGAAAAACTGTTTTTT
CASSLLTFEKLFF
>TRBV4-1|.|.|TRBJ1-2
TGCGCCAGCAGCCCAGAGGGGACGAACTATGGCTACACCTTC
CASSPEGTNYGYTF
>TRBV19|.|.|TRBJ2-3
TGTGCCAGTAGAGGTCAGACTACGGGCACAGATACGCAGTATTTT
CASRGQTTGTDTQYF
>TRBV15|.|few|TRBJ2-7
TGTGCCACCAGCGAGCAGGGTCCTACCTACGAGCAGTACTTC
CATSEQGPTYEQYF
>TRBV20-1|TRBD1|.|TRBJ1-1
TGCAGTGCCCCTGGGAGCGGACAGGGCCACATGAACACTGAAGCTTTCTTT
CSAPGSGQGHMNTEAFF
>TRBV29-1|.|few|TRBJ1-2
TGCAGCGTTGAAGAGACCGGGACAGGCTACACCTTC
CSVEETGTGYTF
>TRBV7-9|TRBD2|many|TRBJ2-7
TGTGCCAGCAGCTTCACTAGCGGACTCTACGAGCAGTACTTC
CASSFTSGLYEQYF
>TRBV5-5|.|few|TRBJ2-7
TGTGCCAGCAGCTTGCGCCAGCGCGATTACTACGAGCAGTACTTC
CASSLRQRDYYEQYF
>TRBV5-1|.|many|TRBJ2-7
TGCGCCAGCAGCTTGAGGAACACCAATCCCTACGAGCAGTACTTC
CASSLRNTNPYEQYF
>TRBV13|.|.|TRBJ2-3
TGTGCCAGCAGCCCCACCGGGACTCCGACCGATACGCAGTATTTT
CASSPTGTPTDTQYF
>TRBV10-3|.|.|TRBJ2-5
TGTGCCATCAGGGGGACCGAGCAAGAGACCCAGTACTTC
CAIRGTEQETQYF
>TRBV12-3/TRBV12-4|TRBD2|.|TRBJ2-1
TGTGCCAGCCAGACTAGCGGTTCCTACAATGAGCAGTTCTTC
CASQTSGSYNEQFF
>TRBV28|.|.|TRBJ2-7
TGTGCCAGCAGAGAGCCCCCCAACGAGCAGTACTTC
CASREPPNEQYF
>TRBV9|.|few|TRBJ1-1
TGTGCCAGCAGCCCCCCGGTCTTCCCTGAAGCTTTCTTT
CASSPPVFPEAFF
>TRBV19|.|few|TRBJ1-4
TGTGCCAGTCAAAATCTGGACGGCCTAAGGCCCCTTTTT
CASQNLDGLRPLF
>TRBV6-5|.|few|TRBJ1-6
TGTGCCAGCAGTTACGAGGTGAATTCACCCCTCCACTTT
CASSYEVNSPLHF
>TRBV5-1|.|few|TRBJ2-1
TGCGCCAGCAGCTTGGCTACTAGCTCGGCCTACAATGAGCAGTTCTTC
CASSLATSSAYNEQFF
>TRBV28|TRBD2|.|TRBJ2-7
TGTGCCAGCAGTCCGCCTCCTGGACTAGCGGGAGAGGAGCAGTACTTC
CASSPPPGLAGEEQYF
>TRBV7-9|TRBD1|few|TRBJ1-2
TGTGCCAGCAGTCAAACAGGGGCTAAGTATGGCTACACCTTC
CASSQTGAKYGYTF
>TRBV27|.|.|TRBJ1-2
TGTGCCAGCAGTTTAAGGGCGAACTATGGCTACACCTTC
CASSLRANYGYTF
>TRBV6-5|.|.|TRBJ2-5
TGTGCCAGCAGTTACTCCTCGACAGGCTTCCAAGAGACCCAGTACTTC
CASSYSSTGFQETQYF
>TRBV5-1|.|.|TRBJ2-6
TGCGCCAGCAGCGGGGGCGGTGGGGCCAACGTCCTGACTTTC
CASSGGGGANVLTF
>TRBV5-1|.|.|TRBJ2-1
TGCGCCAGCGGTAGGGGCAATGAGCAGTTCTTC
CASGRGNEQFF
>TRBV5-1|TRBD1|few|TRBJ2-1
TGCGCCAGCAGCTTGGGACAGGGAATGGAGAATGAGCAGTTCTTC
CASSLGQGMENEQFF
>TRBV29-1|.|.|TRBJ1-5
TGCAGCGTTCCGAGTGGGGCCCAGCCCCAGCATTTT
CSVPSGAQPQHF